This T cell receptor beta chain was captured in a study of shared clonotypes between healthy human individuals. Study at large: Each donor's CD4 naive and CD4 memory cells filled three plates apiece, CD8 naive two, and CD8 memory one. The study, taken as a whole, reports: Relative to their counterparts shared across all four donors, non-shared clonotypes exhibited diminished generation probabilities.

A word on this clone: Its specificity is not known.

The donors were all Caucasian adults (living in Nashville, Tennessee). Profiling relied on immunoSEQ multiplex PCR, and the TCRdb table lists in-frame clones only, not all of them. The data show hundreds of thousands of clones, about 78% seen once. The V gene's germline CDR1 is MNHNS and CDR2 SASEGT. The ends were cut back, 7 bases at V and 9 bases at J, with 16 bases in the middle. The length of the CDR3 is 13 residues. The TCR originated in a woman in her thirties in good health. The chain combines TRBV6-1 with TRBJ2-1; the D gene is possibly TRBD1 (5 bases). The sample was memory CD4+ T cells sorted from blood. Subset of the sample: CD45RA-negative fraction. The CDR3 reads CASTGTRVGEQFF. As DNA, the CDR3 is TGTGCCAGCACAGGCACCAGGGTTGGTGAGCAGTTCTTC.